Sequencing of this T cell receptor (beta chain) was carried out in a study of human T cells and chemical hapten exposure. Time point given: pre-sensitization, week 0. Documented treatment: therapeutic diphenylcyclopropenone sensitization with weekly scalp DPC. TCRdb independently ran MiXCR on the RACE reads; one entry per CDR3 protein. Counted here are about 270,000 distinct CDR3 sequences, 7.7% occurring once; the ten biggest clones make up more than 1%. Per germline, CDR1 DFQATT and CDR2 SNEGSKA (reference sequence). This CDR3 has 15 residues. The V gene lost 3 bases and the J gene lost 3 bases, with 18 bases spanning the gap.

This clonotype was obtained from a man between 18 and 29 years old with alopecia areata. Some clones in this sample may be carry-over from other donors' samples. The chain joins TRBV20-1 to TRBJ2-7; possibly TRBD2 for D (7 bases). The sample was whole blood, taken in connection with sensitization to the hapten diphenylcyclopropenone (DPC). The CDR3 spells CSASVFAGADYEQYF. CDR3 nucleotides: TGCAGTGCTAGCGTTTTTGCGGGGGCGGACTACGAGCAGTACTTC.